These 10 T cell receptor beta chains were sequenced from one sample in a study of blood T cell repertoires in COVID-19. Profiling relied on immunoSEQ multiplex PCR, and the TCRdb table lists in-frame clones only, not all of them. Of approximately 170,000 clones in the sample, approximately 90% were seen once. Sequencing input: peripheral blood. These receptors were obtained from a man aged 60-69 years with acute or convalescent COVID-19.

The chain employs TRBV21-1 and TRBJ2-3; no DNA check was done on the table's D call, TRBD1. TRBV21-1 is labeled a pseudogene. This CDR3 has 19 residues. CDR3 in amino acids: CASSTKDRAVKASTDTQYF. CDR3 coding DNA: TGTGCCAGCAGCACCAAGGACAGGGCCGTTAAAGCCAGCACAGATACGCAGTATTTT.

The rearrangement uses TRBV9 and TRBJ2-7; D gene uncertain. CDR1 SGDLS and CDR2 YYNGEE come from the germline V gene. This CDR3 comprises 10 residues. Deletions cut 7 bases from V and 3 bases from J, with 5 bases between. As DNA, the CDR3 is TGTGCCAGCCAGATCTACGAGCAGTACGTC. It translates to CASQIYEQYV.

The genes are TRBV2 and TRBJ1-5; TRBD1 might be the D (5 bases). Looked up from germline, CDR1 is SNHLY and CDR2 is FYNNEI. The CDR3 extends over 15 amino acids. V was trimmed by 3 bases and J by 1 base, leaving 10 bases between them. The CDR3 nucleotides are TGTGCCAGCAGTGAGTCGGACACGAGCAATCAGCCCCAGCATTTT. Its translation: CASSESDTSNQPQHF.

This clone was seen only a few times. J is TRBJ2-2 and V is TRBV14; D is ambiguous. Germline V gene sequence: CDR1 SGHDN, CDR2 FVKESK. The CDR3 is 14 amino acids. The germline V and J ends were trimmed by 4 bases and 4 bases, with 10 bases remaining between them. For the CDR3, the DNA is TGTGCCAGCAGCCCCCGCTACGGCACCGGGGAGCTGTTTTTT. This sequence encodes CASSPRYGTGELFF.

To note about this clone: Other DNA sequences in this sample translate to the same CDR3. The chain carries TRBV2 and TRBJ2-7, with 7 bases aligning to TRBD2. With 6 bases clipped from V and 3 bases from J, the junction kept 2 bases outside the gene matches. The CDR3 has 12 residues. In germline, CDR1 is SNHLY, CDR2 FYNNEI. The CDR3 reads CASRGGSYEQYV. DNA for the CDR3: TGTGCCAGCAGGGGCGGGAGCTACGAGCAGTACGTC.

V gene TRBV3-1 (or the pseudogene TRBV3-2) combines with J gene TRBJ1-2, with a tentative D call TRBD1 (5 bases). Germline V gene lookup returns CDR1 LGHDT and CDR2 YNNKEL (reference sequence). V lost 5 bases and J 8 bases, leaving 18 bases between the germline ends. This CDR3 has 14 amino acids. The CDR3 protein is CASSGDGRGEGYTF. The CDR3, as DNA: TGTGCCAGCAGCGGAGATGGGAGGGGTGAGGGCTACACCTTC.

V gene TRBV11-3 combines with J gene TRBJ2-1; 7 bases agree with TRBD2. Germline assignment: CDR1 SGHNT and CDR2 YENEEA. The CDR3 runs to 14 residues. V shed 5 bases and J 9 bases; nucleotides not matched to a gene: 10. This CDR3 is CASSITSANREQFF. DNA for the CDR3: TGTGCCAGCAGCATTACTAGCGCCAACCGTGAGCAGTTCTTC. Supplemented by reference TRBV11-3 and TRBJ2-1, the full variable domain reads EAGVVQSPRYKIIEKKQPVAFWCNPISGHNTLYWYLQNLGQGPELLIRYENEEAVDDSQLPKDRFSAERLKGVDSTLKIQPAELGDSAVYLCASSITSANREQFFGPGTRLTVL.

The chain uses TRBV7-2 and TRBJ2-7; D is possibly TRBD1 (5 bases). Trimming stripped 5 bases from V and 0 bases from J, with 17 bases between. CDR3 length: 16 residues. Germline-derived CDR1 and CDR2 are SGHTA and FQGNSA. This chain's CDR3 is CASSEQAASFSYEQYF. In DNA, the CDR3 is TGTGCCAGCAGCGAACAGGCAGCCAGTTTCTCCTACGAGCAGTACTTC.

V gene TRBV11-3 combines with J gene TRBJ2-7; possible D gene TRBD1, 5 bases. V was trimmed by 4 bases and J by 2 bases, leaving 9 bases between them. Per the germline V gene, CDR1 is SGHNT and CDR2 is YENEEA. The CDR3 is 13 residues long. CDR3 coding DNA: TGTGCCAGCAGCTCCAGGGATACCTACGAGCAGTACTTC. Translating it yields CASSSRDTYEQYF.

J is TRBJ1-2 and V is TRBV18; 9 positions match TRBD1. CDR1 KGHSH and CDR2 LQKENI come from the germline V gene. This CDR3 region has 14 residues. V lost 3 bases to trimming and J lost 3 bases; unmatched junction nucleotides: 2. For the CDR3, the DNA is TGTGCCAGCTCACCCCGGACAGGGGACTATGGCTACACCTTC. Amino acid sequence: CASSPRTGDYGYTF.